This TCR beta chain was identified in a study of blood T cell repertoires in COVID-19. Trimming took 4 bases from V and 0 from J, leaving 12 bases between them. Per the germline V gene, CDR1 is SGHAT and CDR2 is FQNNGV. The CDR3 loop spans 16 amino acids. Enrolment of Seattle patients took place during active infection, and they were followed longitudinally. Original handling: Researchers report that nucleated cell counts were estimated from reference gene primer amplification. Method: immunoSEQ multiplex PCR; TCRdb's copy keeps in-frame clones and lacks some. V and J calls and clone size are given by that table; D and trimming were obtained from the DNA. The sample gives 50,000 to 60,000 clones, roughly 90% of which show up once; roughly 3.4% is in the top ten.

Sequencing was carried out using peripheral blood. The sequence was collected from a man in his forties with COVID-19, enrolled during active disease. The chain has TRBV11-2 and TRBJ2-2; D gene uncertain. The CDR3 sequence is CASSSYTTTNTGELFF. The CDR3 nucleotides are TGTGCCAGCAGCTCCTATACTACTACGAACACCGGGGAGCTGTTTTTT. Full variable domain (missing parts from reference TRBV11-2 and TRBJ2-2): EAGVAQSPRYKIIEKRQSVAFWCNPISGHATLYWYQQILGQGPKLLIQFQNNGVVDDSQLPKDRFSAERLKGVDSTLKIQPAKLEDSAVYLCASSSYTTTNTGELFFGEGSRLTVL.